This T cell receptor beta chain is from a study of Tregs in tolerant kidney transplant recipients. Background on the study: Mixed chimerism was transient after nonmyeloablative marrow transplants from related graft donors.

The CDR3 length is 14 residues. CDR1 MGHDK and CDR2 SYGVNS come from the germline V gene. Trimming removed 3 bases from V and 13 bases from J, with 18 bases in between. Unstimulated regulatory T cells (CD4+CD25+CD127-), CD4+CD25- non-regulatory cells, CD4 and CD8 cells were FACS-sorted from thawed PBMCs. TCRdb keeps only in-frame clones here, not all; method: immunoSEQ multiplex PCR. The sample gives tens of thousands of clones, approximately 88% of which show up once; more than 0.35% is in the top ten. Study outcomes and limitations: Validation in larger populations is needed because few patients were studied. The most relevant donor-specific Treg TCRbeta repertoire apparently came from expansion with activated donor B cells.

Points on this clone: Its antigen remains unidentified.

The chain uses TRBV25-1 and TRBJ1-4, with D unresolved. This clonotype was obtained from a human donor who received a combined kidney and bone marrow transplant. The sample here was CD4+ T cells from blood, taken before the transplant. CDR3 nucleotide sequence: TGTGCCAGCAGTGACCCAGGACGGGAGACGGGACTGTTTTTT. Translated: CASSDPGRETGLFF.